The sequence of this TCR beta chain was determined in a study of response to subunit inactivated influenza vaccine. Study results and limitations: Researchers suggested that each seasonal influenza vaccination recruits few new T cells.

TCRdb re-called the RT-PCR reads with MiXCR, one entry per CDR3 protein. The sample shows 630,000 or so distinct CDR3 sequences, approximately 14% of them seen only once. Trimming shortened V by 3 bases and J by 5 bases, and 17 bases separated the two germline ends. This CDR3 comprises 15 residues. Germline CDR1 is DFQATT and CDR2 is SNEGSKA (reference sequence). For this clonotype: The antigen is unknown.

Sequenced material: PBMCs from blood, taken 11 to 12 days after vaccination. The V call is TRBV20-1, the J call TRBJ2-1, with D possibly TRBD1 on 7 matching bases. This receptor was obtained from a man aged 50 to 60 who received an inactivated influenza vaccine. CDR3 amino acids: CSARRSQGGNNEQFF. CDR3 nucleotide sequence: TGCAGTGCTAGGAGGTCTCAGGGGGGAAACAATGAGCAGTTCTTC.